This T cell receptor beta chain was recorded in a study of Graves' ophthalmopathy and Graves' hyperthyroidism. This clonotype was seen ten or more times. Scientists amplified the TCR beta CDR3 regions from RNA transcripts. The workflow started with a first-round RT-PCR run with HTBI primers and then moved on to a second-round multiplex PCR. TCRdb recomputed calls from the multiplex PCR reads with MiXCR, one row per CDR3 protein. There are about 480,000 distinct CDR3 sequences in the sample; approximately 15% occur only once, and about 10% lies in the top ten. The CDR3 covers 13 residues. Trimming removed 5 bases from V and 6 bases from J, with 13 bases in between.

The TCR originated in a woman aged 25 to 45 with Graves' ophthalmopathy. The rearrangement uses TRBV12-3 or TRBV12-4 and TRBJ1-1; D is ambiguous. The sample comprised blood. Here the CDR3 reads CASSLISGAEAFF. CDR3 DNA: TGTGCCAGCAGTCTCATCAGCGGCGCTGAAGCTTTCTTT.